Sequencing of this T cell receptor beta chain was carried out in a study of T cells in Graves' hyperthyroidism and ophthalmopathy. CDR1 and CDR2 (germline): MNHEY, SMNVEV (reference sequence). This CDR3 contains 17 residues. Deletions cut 1 base from V and 5 bases from J, with 19 bases between. Clinical symptoms, serum thyroxine, TRAb, thyroid ultrasound and orbital computed tomography established diagnosis. The PBMCs had their origin in around 9.1 ml of fresh peripheral blood. This clonotype has a count of ten or more. Its antigen is not known. Notes on the study in general: Ophthalmopathy cases were set apart from stable hyperthyroidism by a 13 V-J model. The model identified upcoming ophthalmopathy a median approximately six months ahead of onset.

TCR beta CDR3 region amplification was performed from RNA transcripts. First-round RT-PCR with HTBI primers amplified the TCR CDR3 region. TCRdb re-derived calls from the multiplex PCR reads in MiXCR, one entry per CDR3 protein. The sample has some 490,000 distinct CDR3 sequences; about 16% are singletons. The sequencing sample was made of blood. V gene TRBV27 combines with J gene TRBJ2-3; D unresolved. The sequence was obtained from a woman under 40 with Graves' ophthalmopathy. The CDR3 DNA reads TGTGCCAGCAGTTTATACCAGACCCCTACCCACGGAGATACGCAGTATTTT. It is translated as CASSLYQTPTHGDTQYF.